This T cell receptor (beta chain) was sequenced for a study of Ad26.COV2.S vaccination and SARS-CoV-2 variants. Study context: Donor got 5x10^10 or 1x10^11 viral particles of Ad26.COV2.S.

The CDR3 loop spans 13 amino acids. CDR1 and CDR2 from the germline V gene are KGHSH and LQKENI. V lost 6 bases, J lost 4 bases, and 3 bases stayed unmatched. Generated by immunoSEQ multiplex PCR, the TCRdb table keeps only in-frame clones and is missing some. The sample lists roughly 680,000 clones; roughly 90% were seen once. On this clone: Antigen unknown.

Treatment of the sample: 15 to 20 received Ad26.COV2.S at low or high dose, single or two shots; about five received placebo; per-sample allocation not given. Following the first vaccine or placebo injection, samples were taken on day 63. An Ad26 vector was used to express Wuhan-strain SARS-CoV-2 spike as the vaccine. The study's findings and limits: Spike-specific TCR breadth ran higher among vaccine recipients than placebo recipients. Spike-specific CD8+ and CD4+ T cell responses reportedly showed substantial breadth after vaccination.

The input for sequencing was peripheral blood, taken in a trial of Ad26.COV2.S vaccine versus placebo. This rearrangement joins TRBV18 to TRBJ1-1; 9 bases align to TRBD1. The TCR sequence derives from a person aged 18-60 years who received the Ad26.COV2.S COVID-19 vaccine or a placebo. CDR3 protein: CASSKGQGTEAFF. The CDR3 DNA reads TGTGCCAGCTCGAAGGGACAGGGCACTGAAGCTTTCTTT.